This entry describes one TCR beta chain. Random hexamers were used to reverse transcribe an amount of roughly 0.45 to 1 ug RNA. One entry per CDR3 protein, called by TCRdb with MiXCR from the immunoSEQ multiplex PCR reads. The sample contains some 160,000 distinct CDR3 sequences, approximately 95% of which appear only once. These data belong to a study of CD8 T cells in Susac syndrome. This CDR3 region has 15 residues. V dropped 0 bases and J dropped 3 bases, with 11 bases sitting between them. CDR1 and CDR2 from the germline V gene are SEHNR and FQNEAQ (reference sequence). The chain is built from TRBV7-9 and TRBJ2-5; D tentatively fits TRBD1 or TRBD2 (5 bases each). This clonotype originated in a human donor with multiple sclerosis. Sequencing was done on a sample of CD8+ T cells from PBMCs. CDR3 nucleotides: TGTGCCAGCAGCTTAGCAGTGGGGGATGAAGAGACCCAGTACTTC. It yields the protein CASSLAVGDEETQYF.